The clone carrying this T cell receptor (beta chain) occurred many times. Its target is unknown. The record originates from a study of naive and memory T cell subsets. Whole-study findings and limits: Potentially, T cell activation and differentiation skew this RNA-based measurement.

Germline CDR1 and CDR2: SNHLY and FYNNEI. V lost 4 bases and J lost 6, with 12 bases in between. The CDR3 length is 14 residues. Amplification of ligated cDNA took four PCR rounds with SP2 and nested alpha and beta constant primers. Alpha and beta constant region primers primed reverse transcription for blood and skin samples. Via MiXCR, TCRdb re-called the 5' RACE reads, giving one row per CDR3 protein. The table shows roughly 30,000 distinct CDR3 sequences, with over 15% occurring only once. A UMI-containing oligonucleotide was joined by 3' ligation to the TCR cDNA template. RNA was extracted from over 2 ml of whole blood of healthy adults. Reverse transcription used DNase-treated unsorted total RNA, aiming for roughly 1 to 1,100 ng.

The chain recombines TRBV2 with TRBJ1-4, with D unclear. The clonotype originates from a female donor in good health. CDR3 amino acids: CASSGGRSDEKLFF. In DNA form, the CDR3 reads TGTGCCAGCAGTGGCGGGCGGTCCGATGAAAAACTGTTTTTT.